The following is a T cell receptor beta chain sequence with its context. Its antigen is not yet known. The input lacks base qualities; no much larger clone sits a single base away. Focal radiation therapy combined with CTLA-4 blockade (ipilimumab) was tested in patients with chemo-refractory metastatic non-small-cell lung cancer. The library was produced with the immunoSEQ multiplex PCR assay. This immuneACCESS table, as held by TCRdb, lists in-frame sequences with V and J called but not all clones. Of the missing ones, under half trace to an unresolved V gene in checked studies; the others have no known cause. This sample has roughly 30,000 clones in its table, and approximately 82% of those were observed once. The ten top clones hold 7.5% to 8% of the sample. From the cysteine through the phenylalanine, the CDR3 covers 14 amino acids. Only CDR3 DNA is held: 42 bases, read in frame from base 1. The CDR1 and CDR2 encoded by the germline V gene are SGHRS and YFSETQ. For this chain, trimming is 3 bases at the V end and 12 bases at the J end, and the number of junction bases without a gene match is 10.

The data are from a study of radiotherapy plus CTLA-4 blockade in lung cancer listed by TCRdb under 2018. About the full investigation: Objective responses were observed in approximately 19% of enrolled patients, and disease control was achieved in 25% to 35%. What the research found in general, with its limitations: Early dynamic changes in blood T cell clones, together with increased serum interferon-beta after radiation, were reported as the strongest predictors of response. After treatment with radiotherapy and ipilimumab, TCR clones that originated in tumors expanded in peripheral blood.

The clonotype comes from a human donor with non-small cell lung cancer who had stable disease on radiotherapy plus ipilimumab. The chain joins TRBV5-1 to TRBJ1-4; 8 middle bases align to TRBD1. The sample consisted of peripheral blood, taken from a patient treated with radiotherapy plus ipilimumab. The sequenced DNA is TGCGCCAGCAGCTCACAGGGGACAGGCAATCAACTGTTTTTT. This is translated as CASSSQGTGNQLFF.